These T cell receptor beta chains were read from a single sample in a study of regulatory T cells in long-lasting Graves disease. TCRdb reprocessed the multiplex PCR reads with MiXCR, giving one entry per CDR3 protein. In the table there are 350,000 to 450,000 distinct CDR3 sequences, less than 25% of which are singletons. The source was peripheral blood mononuclear cells (PBMCs), collected when the disease was refractory, from a patient treated with antithyroid drugs. The source is a female donor with Graves disease. CDR3s leave out the opening cysteine and the closing phenylalanine or tryptophan. The size of a clone is reported for some rows only, either as once, few or many, or as a class for expanded clones.

J gene | V gene | clone size | CDR3 protein
TRBJ2-7 | TRBV7-2 | - | ASSLLLGARGEQY
TRBJ2-7 | TRBV7-9 | few | ASSPQGRTYEQY
TRBJ2-5 | TRBV9 | many | ASSVAGQGWGETQY
TRBJ2-7 | TRBV12-3/TRBV12-4 | many | ASSATRRAYEQY
TRBJ2-7 | TRBV20-1 | many | SARDHRVFSSEQY
TRBJ1-5 | TRBV6-5 | - | ASSLSGAPFYSNQPQH
TRBJ2-5 | TRBV12-3/TRBV12-4 | - | ASTPLGFGETQY
TRBJ2-6 | TRBV30 | once | AWSRGLGGANVLT
TRBJ2-7 | TRBV27 | few | ASIGQGSYEQY
TRBJ2-7 | TRBV6-2/TRBV6-3 | few | ASSYSTWGVEQY
TRBJ2-7 | TRBV5-6 | - | ASSLQGLYEQY
TRBJ1-5 | TRBV19 | few | ASSIFQGHSPISNQPQH
TRBJ2-5 | TRBV20-1 | few | SATLDRGEETQY
TRBJ2-7 | TRBV7-9 | - | ASLIPDSYEQY
TRBJ1-4 | TRBV7-9 | few | ASSSPGQINEKLF
TRBJ1-1 | TRBV19 | few | ASSRDRENTEAF
TRBJ2-7 | TRBV9 | - | ASSPDPGGTYEQY
TRBJ2-5 | TRBV20-1 | many | SAVRTSGTETQY